What follows are 30 T cell receptor beta chains derived from one specimen sequenced in a study of beta chain features in type 1 diabetes. Study-wide points: Moderate but significant shortening of TCRB CDR3s was recorded in all four CD4+ subsets from Type 1 diabetes patients.

These TCRs are of unknown antigen specificity. The authors reverse transcribed all of the isolated RNA, so sequencing captured expressed TCRB transcripts. This table comes from immunoSEQ multiplex PCR, and its TCRdb copy is limited to in-frame clones, with some not included. The repertoire has 330,000 or so clones, 10% to 15% of them found once; the top ten carry around 0.0099%. Material for sequencing was naive CD4+ T cells from blood. Receptor source: a woman between 18 and 30 years old with type 1 diabetes.

The DNA for the CDR3 is TGTGCCAGCTCCCCTAGGGGGACAACTAATGAAAAACTGTTTTTT. Translated, it gives CASSPRGTTNEKLFF. This chain uses TRBV18 with TRBJ1-4; TRBD1 is a possible D gene (6 bases). Germline loops: CDR1 KGHSH, CDR2 LQKENI. The CDR3 loop spans 15 amino acids. Trimming cost V 6 bases and J 0 bases, with 11 bases left between them. The whole variable domain, remainder taken from reference TRBV18 and TRBJ1-4, is NAGVMQNPRHLVRRRGQEARLRCSPMKGHSHVYWYRQLPEEGLKFMVYLQKENIIDESGMPKERFSAEFPKEGPSILRIQQVVRGDSAAYFCASSPRGTTNEKLFFGSGTQLSVL.

The chain is built from TRBV19 and TRBJ2-1; the D gene is possibly TRBD1 (5 bases). Trimming took off 1 base at V and 7 bases at J, with 14 bases between the two ends. Germline CDR1 and CDR2: LNHDA and SQIVND (reference sequence). This CDR3 comprises 15 residues. The CDR3 sequence: CASSIAGAGYNEQFF. The CDR3 bases are TGTGCCAGTAGTATAGCCGGAGCAGGGTATAATGAGCAGTTCTTC.

The chain employs TRBV7-8 and TRBJ2-5; 8 bases are shared with TRBD1. This CDR3 is 13 amino acids long. Trimming took 4 bases from V and 5 from J; bases not matched to a gene: 3. Germline V gene sequence: CDR1 SGHVS, CDR2 FQNEAQ. In DNA, the CDR3 is TGTGCCAGCAGCTACGACAGGGGTGAGACCCAGTACTTC. This codes for CASSYDRGETQYF. Drawing the rest from reference TRBV7-8 and TRBJ2-5, the complete variable domain is GAGVSQSPRYKVAKRGQDVALRCDPISGHVSLFWYQQALGQGPEFLTYFQNEAQLDKSGLPSDRFFAERPEGSVSTLKIQRTQQEDSAVYLCASSYDRGETQYFGPGTRLLVL.

The V gene is TRBV5-6, the J gene TRBJ2-3; D ambiguous. There are 13 residues in the CDR3. Trimming left V 0 bases short and J 6 bases short, with 8 bases between. Germline V gene sequence: CDR1 SGHDT, CDR2 YYEEEE. The CDR3 sequence: CASSLDVVDTQYF. The DNA for the CDR3 is TGTGCCAGCAGCTTGGATGTCGTGGATACGCAGTATTTT.

This clone has just a few counts. The chain uses TRBV7-9 and TRBJ2-1, with D perhaps matching TRBD2 (6 bases). V was trimmed by 4 bases and J by 10 bases, leaving 8 bases between them. Germline V CDR1 and CDR2: SEHNR, FQNEAQ (reference sequence). The CDR3 spans 11 residues. The CDR3 protein is CASSSGGEQFF. CDR3 in DNA: TGTGCCAGCAGCTCCGGAGGGGAGCAGTTCTTC. The entire variable domain, with the rest obtained from reference TRBV7-9 and TRBJ2-1, is as follows: DTGVSQNPRHKITKRGQNVTFRCDPISEHNRLYWYRQTLGQGPEFLTYFQNEAQLEKSRLLSDRFSAERPKGSFSTLEIQRTEQGDSAMYLCASSSGGEQFFGPGTRLTVL.

The CDR3 DNA sequence: TGCAGCGTTGGAGCCGGGGTACACACAGATACGCAGTATTTT. It is translated as CSVGAGVHTDTQYF. The chain recombines TRBV29-1 with TRBJ2-3; D might be TRBD2 (5 bases). Looked up from germline, CDR1 is SQVTM and CDR2 is ANQGSEA. V lost 4 bases and J 2 bases, leaving 13 bases between the germline ends. This CDR3 region has 14 residues.

This clone was counted between two and nine times. This sequence joins TRBV2 and TRBJ1-4; D uncertain. The V end was cut by 6 bases, the J end by 7 bases, with 6 bases between. The germline gives CDR1 SNHLY, CDR2 FYNNEI. This CDR3 is built from 11 residues. CDR3 loop: CASSGSEKLFF. The DNA of the CDR3 is TGTGCCAGCAGCGGGTCTGAAAAACTGTTTTTT.

This chain links TRBV28 with TRBJ2-2; 9 nucleotides match TRBD2. The CDR3 has 16 residues. V dropped 10 bases and J dropped 0; count of bases not matched to a gene: 9. Germline lookup yields CDR1 MDHEN and CDR2 SYDVKM. CDR3 bases: TGTGCCACGCTGACTAGCGGCCTAGCGAACACCGGGGAGCTGTTTTTT. Translating gives CATLTSGLANTGELFF. Full variable domain (rest looked up from reference TRBV28 and TRBJ2-2): DVKVTQSSRYLVKRTGEKVFLECVQDMDHENMFWYRQDPGLGLRLIYFSYDVKMKEKGDIPEGYSVSREKKERFSLILESASTNQTSMYLCATLTSGLANTGELFFGEGSRLTVL.

This clone showed up just a few times. This chain joins TRBV9 and TRBJ2-5; the match to TRBD1 covers 7 bases. The V gene's germline CDR1 is SGDLS and CDR2 YYNGEE. The CDR3 length is 17 residues. J lost 0 bases, V lost 3 bases, and 11 bases had no gene match. In nucleotides, the CDR3 is TGTGCCAGCAGCGCCACGGGGACAGCAACCTACCAAGAGACCCAGTACTTC. Residues: CASSATGTATYQETQYF.

This clone was seen a few times. The V call is TRBV28, the J call TRBJ2-2, with 8 bases lining up with TRBD1. J lost 3 bases, V lost 6 bases, and 6 bases had no gene match. Germline V gene lookup returns CDR1 MDHEN and CDR2 SYDVKM. The CDR3 consists of 15 residues. CDR3 sequence (DNA): TGTGCCAGCAGCACACAGGGGGAGTACACCGGGGAGCTGTTTTTT. As protein: CASSTQGEYTGELFF.

This clone occurred a few times. CDR3 amino acids: CASSSAFGARSYEQYF. The CDR3 DNA sequence: TGTGCCAGCAGCTCCGCCTTCGGAGCTCGGTCCTACGAGCAGTACTTC. The chain joins TRBV11-3 to TRBJ2-7, with D hard to call. Trimming cost V 4 bases and J 1 base, with 17 bases left between them. The germline V gene encodes CDR1 SGHNT and CDR2 YENEEA. The CDR3 loop spans 16 amino acids.

This clone occurred a few times. The chain carries TRBV7-2 and TRBJ2-5; D is ambiguous. Germline values: CDR1 SGHTA, CDR2 FQGNSA. V was clipped by 1 base and J by 5 bases, with 11 bases between them. The CDR3 contains 14 residues. This CDR3 is CASSLEVGLETQYF. The CDR3 DNA sequence: TGTGCCAGCAGCTTAGAGGTCGGGTTGGAGACCCAGTACTTC.

J is TRBJ2-7 and V is TRBV7-3, with a possible D match to TRBD1 (6 bases). The germline CDR1 and CDR2 sequences are SGHTA and FQGTGA. CDR3 size: 15 residues. V dropped 2 bases and J dropped 2 bases, with 13 bases sitting between them. This chain's CDR3 is CASSLQGSLPYEQYF. For the CDR3, the DNA is TGTGCCAGCAGCTTACAGGGGTCCCTCCCCTACGAGCAGTACTTC. The variable domain in full, completed from reference TRBV7-3 and TRBJ2-7, reads GAGVSQTPSNKVTEKGKYVELRCDPISGHTALYWYRQSLGQGPEFLIYFQGTGAADDSGLPNDRFFAVRPEGSVSTLKIQRTERGDSAVYLCASSLQGSLPYEQYFGPGTRLTVT.

The table lists this clone with a few counts. The V and J genes are TRBV11-2 and TRBJ1-4; D gene ambiguous. Germline V lookup: CDR1 SGHAT, CDR2 FQNNGV. The CDR3 extends over 14 amino acids. V was shortened by 2 bases and J by 0 bases, with 4 bases between the two germline ends. The CDR3 here is CASSLSATNEKLFF. The CDR3 nucleotides read TGTGCCAGCAGCTTATCTGCAACTAATGAAAAACTGTTTTTT.

This chain uses TRBV5-4 with TRBJ2-7; D not resolved. Germline loops: CDR1 SGHNT, CDR2 YYREEE (reference sequence). The CDR3 consists of 13 residues. Trimming left V 5 bases short and J 1 base short, with 10 bases between. CDR3 sequence (DNA): TGTGCCAGCAGACCTAAATCGTCCTACGAGCAGTACTTC. It is translated as CASRPKSSYEQYF.

This clone was counted a few times. The V gene is TRBV7-2, the J gene TRBJ2-3, with 10 bases lining up with TRBD2. Germline V gene sequence: CDR1 SGHTA, CDR2 FQGNSA. J lost 5 bases, V lost 4 bases, and 3 bases had no gene match. This CDR3 is built from 14 residues. The DNA for the CDR3 is TGTGCCAGCAGCTCGGGACTAGCGTTAGATACGCAGTATTTT. Residues: CASSSGLALDTQYF.

This sequence joins TRBV7-9 and TRBJ1-1; 11 bases agree with TRBD1. V dropped 4 bases and J dropped 8; count of bases not matched to a gene: 9. Germline CDR1 and CDR2: SEHNR and FQNEAQ (reference sequence). This CDR3 has 15 residues. The CDR3 DNA reads TGTGCCAGCAGCTGGACAGGGGGCGGCTCGGGGGAAGCTTTCTTT. It encodes CASSWTGGGSGEAFF.

This clone turned up a few times. The chain uses TRBV28 and TRBJ1-5; no firm D call. Trimming took 4 bases from V and 8 from J, leaving 15 bases between them. The germline V gene has CDR1 MDHEN and CDR2 SYDVKM. The CDR3 spans 14 residues. The DNA of the CDR3 is TGTGCCAGCAGTTCCCCCGTCCGGGGAGAGCCCCAGCATTTT. This codes for CASSSPVRGEPQHF.

V usage is TRBV7-2 and J usage is TRBJ1-2; D possibly corresponds to TRBD1 (5 bases). Trimming removed 5 bases at V and 2 bases at J, with 15 bases between. This CDR3 spans 15 amino acids. Germline CDR1 and CDR2: SGHTA and FQGNSA. CDR3 protein: CASSRDSNVNYGYTF. As DNA, the CDR3 is TGTGCCAGCAGCCGCGACAGTAACGTGAACTATGGCTACACCTTC.

This clone showed up just a few times. This chain uses TRBV4-2 with TRBJ2-1; 7 bases map to TRBD1. Germline V gene sequence: CDR1 LGHNA, CDR2 YNFKEQ. Losses at the gene ends were 0 bases for V and 3 bases for J; bases not matched to a gene: 5. The CDR3 runs to 16 residues. The CDR3 DNA reads as TGTGCCAGCAGCCAAGAGGGGCAGGGGGACTACAATGAGCAGTTCTTC. Protein product: CASSQEGQGDYNEQFF.

The chain links TRBV11-3 to TRBJ2-5; 7 bases are shared with TRBD2. V gave up 1 base and J gave up 4 bases; unmatched junction bases: 6. The CDR3 consists of 15 residues. Germline CDR1 and CDR2: SGHNT and YENEEA. Here the CDR3 reads CASSLGLAMPETQYF. CDR3 DNA sequence: TGTGCCAGCAGCTTAGGACTAGCAATGCCAGAGACCCAGTACTTC.

The sample holds a few counts of this clone. The V call is TRBV7-3, the J call TRBJ2-2; 8 nucleotides line up with TRBD1. The CDR3 totals 15 residues. Per the germline V gene, CDR1 is SGHTA and CDR2 is FQGTGA. V gave up 5 bases and J gave up 1 base; unmatched junction bases: 3. CDR3 sequence reads: CASSLGQGNTGELFF. The CDR3 DNA is TGTGCCAGCAGCCTCGGACAGGGGAACACCGGGGAGCTGTTTTTT.

This clone was observed a few times. CDR3 DNA sequence: TGTGCCAGCAGTTTCCGCAGGGGGGCCGGGGGATTGGGAAATCAGCCCCAGCATTTT. This codes for CASSFRRGAGGLGNQPQHF. The chain couples TRBV28 to TRBJ1-5; TRBD1 matches 7 bases. The CDR3 totals 19 residues. V gave up 3 bases and J gave up 4 bases; unmatched junction bases: 18. Per the germline V gene, CDR1 is MDHEN and CDR2 is SYDVKM.

This clone showed up just a few times. This chain links TRBV20-1 with TRBJ2-7; D is unresolved. The CDR3 covers 10 residues. Per germline, CDR1 DFQATT and CDR2 SNEGSKA (reference sequence). Deletions cut 6 bases from V and 3 bases from J, with 6 bases between. Written as DNA, the CDR3 is TGCAGTGCCGAGGTCTACGAGCAGTACTTC. It codes for CSAEVYEQYF.

This clone was counted only a few times. J is TRBJ1-1 and V is TRBV25-1; D gene unclear. There are 15 residues in the CDR3. From germline, CDR1 is MGHDK and CDR2 SYGVNS. Trimming took off 5 bases at V and 0 bases at J, with 13 bases between the two ends. The CDR3: CASSPGGIMNTEAFF. The CDR3 DNA sequence: TGTGCCAGCAGTCCCGGCGGCATCATGAACACTGAAGCTTTCTTT.

The table lists this clone with a few counts. The rearrangement joins TRBV12-5 to TRBJ2-7; unclear D gene. Trimming left V 0 bases short and J 4 bases short, with 13 bases between. The CDR3 has 15 amino acids. The V gene's germline CDR1 is LGHNT and CDR2 FRNRAP. The CDR3 here is CASGLVLSPSYEQYF. Here the CDR3 DNA reads TGTGCTAGTGGTTTGGTACTTTCTCCCTCTTACGAGCAGTACTTC. The full variable domain, in which reference TRBV12-5 and TRBJ2-7 provide the parts outside the CDR3, is DARVTQTPRHKVTEMGQEVTMRCQPILGHNTVFWYRQTMMQGLELLAYFRNRAPLDDSGMPKDRFSAEMPDATLATLKIQPSEPRDSAVYFCASGLVLSPSYEQYFGPGTRLTVT.

The rearrangement uses TRBV30 and TRBJ2-1; D not resolved. The CDR3 is 13 residues long. Germline V gene data show CDR1 as GTSNPN and CDR2 as SVGIG (reference sequence). V lost 0 bases and J 6 bases, leaving 9 bases between the germline ends. The DNA for the CDR3 is TGTGCCTGGAGTGTACACCCCCGCAATGAGCAGTTCTTC. Its translation is CAWSVHPRNEQFF. The full variable domain, with the rest looked up from reference TRBV30 and TRBJ2-1, is SQTIHQWPATLVQPVGSPLSLECTVEGTSNPNLYWYRQAAGRGLQLLFYSVGIGQISSEVPQNLSASRPQDRQFILSSKKLLLSDSGFYLCAWSVHPRNEQFFGPGTRLTVL.

This clone has a handful of counts. This chain uses TRBV5-1 with TRBJ1-2; perhaps TRBD1 as D (6 bases). The V and J ends lost 4 bases and 2 bases respectively, with 12 bases between them. The length of the CDR3 is 14 residues. Germline CDR1 and CDR2: SGHRS and YFSETQ. The CDR3 sequence: CASSGTGFNYGYTF. In nucleotides, the CDR3 is TGCGCCAGCAGCGGAACAGGGTTCAACTATGGCTACACCTTC.

V usage is TRBV30 and J usage is TRBJ1-2, with D unresolved. Germline assignment: CDR1 GTSNPN and CDR2 SVGIG (reference sequence). The ends were cut back, 0 bases at V and 9 bases at J, with 11 bases in the middle. The CDR3 sequence is 12 residues long. The CDR3 is CAWSVRGRRYTF. For the CDR3, the DNA is TGTGCCTGGAGTGTACGAGGGAGACGCTACACCTTC.

The CDR3 reads CASAGGSNQPQHF. Written as DNA, the CDR3 is TGCGCCAGCGCAGGGGGCTCCAATCAGCCCCAGCATTTT. The chain carries TRBV10-2 and TRBJ1-5, with 8 bases fitting TRBD1. This CDR3 has 13 residues. J gave up 3 bases and V 8 bases, and 3 bases lay outside the gene matches. CDR1 and CDR2 from the germline V gene are WSHSY and SAAADI.